The 26 T cell receptor beta chains presented below share a single source sample, sequenced in a study of molecular identifiers for immune sequencing clone quantification. From the PCR reads, TCRdb called clonotypes with MiXCR, one entry per CDR3 protein. The sample yields 23,000 or so distinct CDR3 sequences, roughly 17% seen once. Input material: naive CD8+ T cells from blood, with Jurkat cell RNA spiked in. Subset indicated: FACS-sorted CD8+CD4-CCR7+CD45RA+ naive T cells. These receptors all stem from a human donor in good health. Some libraries in this study had Jurkat cell RNA spiked in.

This clonotype appeared many times. The genes are TRBV4-3 and TRBJ2-3, with TRBD2 as a possible D gene (5 bases). The V end lost 1 base, the J end lost 2 bases, and 10 bases lay between the germline ends. CDR1 and CDR2 (germline): LGHNA, YSLEER. The CDR3 loop spans 15 amino acids. The CDR3 nucleotides are TGCGCCAGCAGCCAAGTCCCGGGGATCACAGATACGCAGTATTTT. It specifies CASSQVPGITDTQYF.

This clonotype has just a few counts. A much bigger clone sits one base away, suggesting this may be a read error. The missing conserved phenylalanine or tryptophan at the end of this CDR3 makes a read error likely. The chain's CDR3 is CATSDRSRDEQFS. The CDR3 bases are TGTGCCACGTCCGACAGGTCCAGGGATGAGCAGTTCTCC. This chain joins TRBV5-3 and TRBJ2-1; D might be TRBD1 (6 bases). TRBV5-3 is an ORF, with its function uncertain. The CDR3 is made up of 13 amino acids. The ends were cut back, 9 bases at V and 8 bases at J, with 18 bases in the middle.

A word on this clonotype: A much larger clone is a single base away; this may be a read error. The chain joins TRBV4-1 to TRBJ2-7; D is perhaps TRBD2 (7 bases). Trimming stripped 2 bases from V and 7 bases from J, with 12 bases between. There are 13 residues in the CDR3. Per the germline V gene, CDR1 is MGHRA and CDR2 is YSYEKL. CDR3 region: CASSQTGGWEQYF. CDR3 coding DNA: TGCGCCAGCAGCCAAACGGGGGGCTGGGAGCAGTACTTC.

This clonotype was counted at least ten times. This chain links TRBV6-2 or TRBV6-3 with TRBJ2-7, with D tentatively TRBD2 (6 bases). Germline lookup yields CDR1 MNHEY and CDR2 SVGEGT. CDR3 size: 13 residues. Trimming took 6 bases from V and 5 from J, leaving 14 bases between them. The CDR3 protein is CASSFYAGNEQYF. The CDR3, as DNA: TGTGCCAGCAGCTTCTATGCGGGGAACGAGCAGTACTTC.

This clonotype was seen at least ten times. The chain couples TRBV29-1 to TRBJ2-1, with 7 bases lining up with TRBD1. The CDR3 totals 12 residues. CDR1 is SQVTM and CDR2 is ANQGSEA in the germline V gene. Trimming at V came to 7 bases and at J to 5 bases, leaving 5 bases not matched to a gene. Written as DNA, the CDR3 is TGCAGCGGACAGGGTTCCCACAATGAGCAGTTCTTC. Protein: CSGQGSHNEQFF.

The chain is built from TRBV7-9 and TRBJ2-1, with D maybe TRBD2 (5 bases). There are 13 residues in the CDR3. V dropped 4 bases and J dropped 6 bases, with 10 bases sitting between them. CDR1 is SEHNR, CDR2 FQNEAQ, per germline (reference sequence). CDR3 DNA: TGTGCCAGCAGCTCTGGCCTAGCCAATGAGCAGTTCTTC. Translation: CASSSGLANEQFF.

The table lists this clonotype with many counts. The CDR3 protein is CASSMYPLERGTDTQYF. In DNA form, the CDR3 reads TGTGCCAGTAGTATGTACCCCCTAGAACGGGGGACAGATACGCAGTATTTT. The chain recombines TRBV19 with TRBJ2-3; D possibly corresponds to TRBD2 (6 bases). This CDR3 spans 17 amino acids. The V end was cut by 3 bases, the J end by 3 bases, with 19 bases between. Germline loops: CDR1 LNHDA, CDR2 SQIVND (reference sequence).

As for this clonotype: This may arise from a read error, as a much more abundant clone is one base away. V gene TRBV7-9 combines with J gene TRBJ2-1; D tentatively fits TRBD1 or TRBD2 (5 bases each). The CDR3 extends over 14 amino acids. Germline-derived CDR1 and CDR2 are SEHNR and FQNEAQ (reference sequence). Between the trimmed V and J ends, which lost 5 bases and 4 bases, there was a span of 12 bases. CDR3 sequence: CASSTRGRYNEQFF. Written as DNA, the CDR3 is TGTGCCAGCAGCACACGGGGCAGGTACAATGAGCAGTTCTTC.

With regard to this clonotype: A much larger clone differs from this one at a single base, so this may be a read error. This sequence joins TRBV7-9 and TRBJ1-5; D uncertain. V lost 5 bases and J 4 bases, leaving 15 bases between the germline ends. CDR3 length equals 15 residues. Per the germline V gene, CDR1 is SEHNR and CDR2 is FQNEAQ (reference sequence). CDR3 nucleotides: TGTGCCAGCAGCCCCCCCGGTTTAGGGAATCAGCCCCAGCATTTT. Translating gives CASSPPGLGNQPQHF.

This clonotype showed up many times. This chain links TRBV6-5 with TRBJ2-6; TRBD1 matches at 12 bases. Losses at the gene ends were 0 bases for V and 0 bases for J; bases not matched to a gene: 3. The germline gives CDR1 MNHEY, CDR2 SVGAGI. The CDR3 spans 19 residues. The CDR3 sequence is CASSYSGTGGFSGANVLTF. Here the CDR3 DNA reads TGTGCCAGCAGTTACTCCGGGACAGGGGGCTTCTCTGGGGCCAACGTCCTGACTTTC.

At least ten counts were recorded for this clonotype. The genes are TRBV20-1 and TRBJ1-2; possible D gene TRBD1, 6 bases. The CDR3 has 13 residues. The germline CDR1 and CDR2 sequences are DFQATT and SNEGSKA (reference sequence). V dropped 3 bases and J dropped 2 bases, with 10 bases sitting between them. The CDR3 here is CSASEDRNYGYTF. DNA for the CDR3: TGCAGTGCTAGTGAGGACAGAAACTATGGCTACACCTTC.

Concerning this clonotype itself: A much larger clone differs by one base, so this may be a read error. The rearrangement joins TRBV29-1 to TRBJ2-1; the D is unclear. CDR3 length equals 14 residues. The germline V gene has CDR1 SQVTM and CDR2 ANQGSEA. CDR3 bases: TGCAGCGTCGCCCTAACTATCTACTACAATGGGCAGTTCTTC. Its translation is CSVALTIYYNGQFF.

As regards this clonotype: Since a much larger clone is just one base distant, this may be a read error. J is TRBJ2-2 and V is TRBV11-3; 7 bases line up with TRBD2. The germline CDR1 and CDR2 sequences are SGHNT and YENEEA. The junction had 12 bases not matched to a gene; V was cut back by 5 bases and J by 6 bases. The CDR3 spans 16 residues. The CDR3 protein is CASSPPGGGGPGELFF. The DNA for the CDR3 is TGTGCCAGCAGCCCCCCGGGGGGAGGAGGGCCCGGGGAGCTGTTTTTT.

This clonotype was found many times. The V gene is TRBV27, the J gene TRBJ2-7; D unresolved. The CDR3 runs 15 residues. Germline CDR1 and CDR2: MNHEY and SMNVEV (reference sequence). V was trimmed by 3 bases and J by 2 bases, leaving 14 bases between them. CDR3 bases: TGTGCCAGCAGTTTGTCGCCGGCTGGGCCCTACGAGCAGTACTTC. Encoded protein: CASSLSPAGPYEQYF.

This clonotype was counted many times. The V and J genes are TRBV13 and TRBJ2-3; no reliable D call. In germline, CDR1 is PRHDT, CDR2 FYEKMQ (reference sequence). CDR3 length equals 12 residues. Trimming stripped 1 base from V and 4 bases from J, with 3 bases between. The CDR3 spells CASSLEADTQYF. The CDR3 DNA is TGTGCCAGCAGCTTAGAGGCAGATACGCAGTATTTT.

The table lists this clonotype with many counts. The genes are TRBV7-2 and TRBJ1-1; D may be TRBD1 (6 bases). V lost 5 bases, J lost 0 bases, and 13 bases lay in between. From germline, CDR1 is SGHTA and CDR2 FQGNSA. This CDR3 region has 15 residues. CDR3 in DNA: TGTGCCAGCAGCCCAGGGGTCGGGCTGAACACTGAAGCTTTCTTT. Protein product: CASSPGVGLNTEAFF.

This chain links TRBV12-3 or TRBV12-4 with TRBJ2-6, with D unresolved. This CDR3 has 14 residues. The V end was cut by 10 bases, the J end by 4 bases, with 14 bases between. CDR3 in DNA: TGTGCCACGACAAGGGCTTCAGGGGCCAACGTCCTGACTTTC. Protein: CATTRASGANVLTF.

At least ten counts were recorded for this clonotype. The rearrangement joins TRBV5-1 to TRBJ1-1; the match to TRBD1 covers 8 bases. Per the germline V gene, CDR1 is SGHRS and CDR2 is YFSETQ. CDR3 length equals 11 residues. V lost 4 bases and J lost 10; bases outside the gene matches: 3. CDR3: CASSTGGTAFF. The CDR3, as DNA: TGCGCCAGCAGCACAGGGGGAACAGCTTTCTTT.

On this clonotype: Relative to the germline gene, one junction end is altered; a read error may explain this. The chain has TRBV15 and TRBJ2-3, with D tentatively TRBD2 (6 bases). The CDR3 covers 16 residues. Germline lookup yields CDR1 LNHNV and CDR2 YYDKDF (reference sequence). Here the CDR3 reads CATSRVPGTSTDTQCF. For the CDR3, the DNA is TGTGCCACCAGCAGAGTCCCTGGCACTAGCACAGATACGCAGTGTTTT.

This clonotype was detected ten times or more. The CDR3 sequence is CASSPGDNEQFF. The CDR3 DNA sequence: TGTGCCAGCAGCCCGGGGGACAATGAGCAGTTCTTC. This rearrangement joins TRBV7-6 to TRBJ2-1, with a possible D match to TRBD2 (6 bases). This CDR3 has 12 amino acids. V was pared by 5 bases and J by 5 bases, with 7 bases between. Per germline, CDR1 SGHVS and CDR2 FNYEAQ.

This clonotype was counted ten times or more. The chain is built from TRBV7-9 and TRBJ2-3; 8 bases are shared with TRBD1. The CDR3 runs 12 residues. V trimming: 5 bases; J trimming: 8 bases; junction bases outside the gene matches: 3. The germline V gene has CDR1 SEHNR and CDR2 FQNEAQ (reference sequence). DNA for the CDR3: TGTGCCAGCAGCGAGACAGGGGCTACGCAGTATTTT. Translation gives CASSETGATQYF.

This clonotype was seen many times. This rearrangement joins TRBV4-1 to TRBJ1-4; no clear D gene. Germline V CDR1 and CDR2: MGHRA, YSYEKL. Trimming took off 0 bases at V and 8 bases at J, with 10 bases between the two ends. The CDR3 is made up of 14 amino acids. The CDR3 region has the DNA TGCGCCAGCAGCCAAGAGCCGTACCGAGAAAAACTGTTTTTT. This sequence encodes CASSQEPYREKLFF.

This clonotype was recorded at least ten times. V is TRBV4-3 and J is TRBJ2-7, with no clear D. This CDR3 is 14 amino acids long. The germline CDR1 and CDR2 sequences are LGHNA and YSLEER. V lost 3 bases and J lost 1, with 10 bases in between. CDR3 sequence (DNA): TGCGCCAGCAGCCAGACGACTGGTTCCTACGAGCAGTACTTC. Its protein is CASSQTTGSYEQYF.

As regards this clonotype: Being one base from a much bigger clone, this may be a read error. Because the CDR3 is missing its conserved closing phenylalanine or tryptophan, this is likely a read error. The chain has TRBV7-2 and TRBJ2-7; D gene unclear. CDR1 and CDR2 (germline): SGHTA, FQGNSA. The germline V and J ends were trimmed by 5 bases and 0 bases, with 11 bases remaining between them. CDR3 length equals 14 residues. The CDR3: CASSPLGSSYEQYY. The DNA for the CDR3 is TGTGCCAGCAGCCCGCTAGGCAGCTCCTACGAGCAGTACTAC.

This clonotype has at least ten counts. The chain has TRBV4-3 and TRBJ1-2, with D tentatively TRBD1 (6 bases). The V end was cut by 1 base, the J end by 4 bases, with 13 bases between. Germline V lookup: CDR1 LGHNA, CDR2 YSLEER. This CDR3 region has 15 residues. CDR3 protein: CASSQGGQGSYGYTF. Written as DNA, the CDR3 is TGCGCCAGCAGCCAAGGGGGCCAGGGGAGCTATGGCTACACCTTC.

This clonotype was detected many times. One end of the junction fails to match germline, which may point to a read error. The V call is TRBV29-1, the J call TRBJ2-1, with D perhaps TRBD2 (5 bases). The CDR3 length is 14 residues. Germline CDR1 and CDR2: SQVTM and ANQGSEA. Here the CDR3 DNA reads TGCAGCGTCGAAGGTGGACGCCGGGGCAATGAGCAGTTCTTC. It encodes CSVEGGRRGNEQFF.